The sample holds one count of the clone carrying this T cell receptor (beta chain). The CDR3 has 13 amino acids. Per the germline V gene, CDR1 is MGHRA and CDR2 is YSYEKL. V was clipped by 4 bases and J by 5 bases; unmatched bases: 3. The data derive from a study of blood T cell repertoires in COVID-19. As for the study in general: PBMCs, B-cell-depleted T cells, or T cells were the source of the cDNA or gDNA that made up the material.

Assay used: immunoSEQ multiplex PCR; TCRdb lists only in-frame clones, some missing. The sample yields about 170,000 clones, roughly 93% seen once. The clonotype comes from a man aged 18 to 30 with COVID-19, enrolled during active disease. The chain carries TRBV4-1 and TRBJ1-2; 8 bases match TRBD1. The sequencing sample was made of peripheral blood. The CDR3 spells CASSRRDRYGYTF. The CDR3 DNA sequence: TGCGCCAGCAGCCGGAGGGACAGGTATGGCTACACCTTC.